Listed below are T cell receptor beta chains from one sample, sequenced in a study of T cell changes during pregnancy in multiple sclerosis. Produced via immunoSEQ multiplex PCR; TCRdb's table is partial and in-frame only. The sample carries more than 90,000 clones, approximately 90% recorded once. Source: peripheral blood, taken in the third trimester of pregnancy. The receptor source for this set is a female donor with multiple sclerosis, enrolled in a pregnancy study. Both conserved end residues are part of each CDR3. The order of the fields is CDR3 protein, CDR3 DNA, J gene, D gene, V gene, clone size. A D gene is named only where the DNA matches it firmly. Expanded clones are given a class, and other clones once, few, many or no size at all.

cdr3_aa: CASSQETSLETQYF
cdr3_nt: TGTGCCAGCAGCCAAGAGACTAGCTTGGAGACCCAGTACTTC
j_call: TRBJ2-5
d_call: TRBD2
v_call: TRBV4-2
clone_size: .

cdr3_aa: CASSPGESGPEQETQYF
cdr3_nt: TGTGCCAGCAGCCCAGGGGAGTCGGGTCCCGAGCAAGAGACCCAGTACTTC
j_call: TRBJ2-5
d_call: .
v_call: TRBV9
clone_size: .

cdr3_aa: CASSLGTGGHEQYF
cdr3_nt: TGTGCCAGCAGCTTAGGGACAGGGGGCCACGAGCAGTACTTC
j_call: TRBJ2-7
d_call: TRBD1
v_call: TRBV7-9
clone_size: .

cdr3_aa: CASTGGNEQFF
cdr3_nt: TGCGCCAGCACAGGGGGCAATGAGCAGTTCTTC
j_call: TRBJ2-1
d_call: TRBD1
v_call: TRBV10-2
clone_size: .

cdr3_aa: CASRTEGTGKLFF
cdr3_nt: TGTGCCAGCAGAACAGAGGGCACCGGGAAACTGTTTTTT
j_call: TRBJ1-4
d_call: .
v_call: TRBV6-5
clone_size: .

cdr3_aa: CASSLTGKNIQYF
cdr3_nt: TGTGCCAGCAGTTTAACAGGGAAAAACATTCAGTACTTC
j_call: TRBJ2-4
d_call: .
v_call: TRBV28
clone_size: .

cdr3_aa: CASSWEGHQYEQYF
cdr3_nt: TGTGCCAGCAGCTGGGAGGGACACCAATACGAGCAGTACTTC
j_call: TRBJ2-7
d_call: .
v_call: TRBV5-8
clone_size: .

cdr3_aa: CASSPQVSTDTQYF
cdr3_nt: TGTGCCAGTAGTCCCCAGGTGAGCACAGATACGCAGTATTTT
j_call: TRBJ2-3
d_call: .
v_call: TRBV19
clone_size: .

cdr3_aa: CASSLDPPYGYTF
cdr3_nt: TGTGCCAGCAGCTTAGATCCCCCGTATGGCTACACCTTC
j_call: TRBJ1-2
d_call: .
v_call: TRBV7-2
clone_size: .

cdr3_aa: CASSLVPDSSYEQYF
cdr3_nt: TGTGCCAGCAGCTTAGTGCCAGACAGCTCCTACGAGCAGTACTTC
j_call: TRBJ2-7
d_call: .
v_call: TRBV7-6
clone_size: once

cdr3_aa: CASRTGTGPTEAFF
cdr3_nt: TGCGCCAGCAGAACCGGGACAGGGCCCACTGAAGCTTTCTTT
j_call: TRBJ1-1
d_call: TRBD1
v_call: TRBV5-1
clone_size: .

cdr3_aa: CASSLPLFEQYF
cdr3_nt: TGTGCCAGCAGTTTACCCCTCTTCGAGCAGTACTTC
j_call: TRBJ2-7
d_call: .
v_call: TRBV28
clone_size: .

cdr3_aa: CASTEGVVNTEAFF
cdr3_nt: TGTGCCAGCACCGAAGGGGTTGTGAACACTGAAGCTTTCTTT
j_call: TRBJ1-1
d_call: .
v_call: TRBV28
clone_size: .

cdr3_aa: CASNGQSKETQYF
cdr3_nt: TGCGCCAGCAACGGACAGAGTAAAGAGACCCAGTACTTC
j_call: TRBJ2-5
d_call: .
v_call: TRBV5-1
clone_size: .

cdr3_aa: CASSFSGQGTEAFF
cdr3_nt: TGTGCCAGCAGCTTTTCCGGACAGGGAACTGAAGCTTTCTTT
j_call: TRBJ1-1
d_call: TRBD1
v_call: TRBV7-2
clone_size: few

cdr3_aa: CASSTGGGGNTIYF
cdr3_nt: TGCGCCAGCAGTACAGGGGGCGGTGGAAACACCATATATTTT
j_call: TRBJ1-3
d_call: TRBD1
v_call: TRBV5-1
clone_size: .

cdr3_aa: CASSQAKGASYNEQFF
cdr3_nt: TGCGCCAGCAGCCAAGCCAAGGGGGCGAGCTACAATGAGCAGTTCTTC
j_call: TRBJ2-1
d_call: TRBD1
v_call: TRBV4-1
clone_size: .

cdr3_aa: CAWSPDLSPDTQYF
cdr3_nt: TGTGCCTGGAGTCCGGACTTAAGTCCAGATACGCAGTATTTT
j_call: TRBJ2-3
d_call: .
v_call: TRBV30
clone_size: .

cdr3_aa: CAWSVVGGSRGDEQFF
cdr3_nt: TGTGCCTGGAGTGTAGTCGGCGGGTCCCGGGGGGATGAGCAGTTCTTC
j_call: TRBJ2-1
d_call: TRBD2
v_call: TRBV30
clone_size: .

cdr3_aa: CASTMTQNQPQHF
cdr3_nt: TGTGCCAGTACCATGACACAGAATCAGCCCCAGCATTTT
j_call: TRBJ1-5
d_call: .
v_call: TRBV19
clone_size: .

cdr3_aa: CASGGGETQYF
cdr3_nt: TGCGCCAGCGGGGGAGGAGAGACCCAGTACTTC
j_call: TRBJ2-5
d_call: .
v_call: TRBV10-2
clone_size: .

cdr3_aa: CASRDRAGGELFF
cdr3_nt: TGTGCCAGCAGGGACAGGGCCGGCGGGGAGCTGTTTTTT
j_call: TRBJ2-2
d_call: TRBD1
v_call: TRBV6-6
clone_size: .

cdr3_aa: CAWSARSRVGETQYF
cdr3_nt: TGTGCCTGGAGTGCCAGGTCGCGGGTCGGGGAGACCCAGTACTTC
j_call: TRBJ2-5
d_call: .
v_call: TRBV30
clone_size: .

cdr3_aa: CASSEFLTGVYEQYF
cdr3_nt: TGTGCCAGCAGTGAATTCCTTACAGGAGTCTACGAGCAGTACTTC
j_call: TRBJ2-7
d_call: .
v_call: TRBV6-1
clone_size: .

cdr3_aa: CASSLNAGQNNQPQHF
cdr3_nt: TGTGCCAGCAGCTTGAACGCAGGGCAGAACAATCAGCCCCAGCATTTT
j_call: TRBJ1-5
d_call: .
v_call: TRBV5-6
clone_size: .

cdr3_aa: CASSYGQGGYEQYF
cdr3_nt: TGTGCCAGCAGTTACGGGCAGGGAGGCTACGAGCAGTACTTC
j_call: TRBJ2-7
d_call: .
v_call: TRBV6-5
clone_size: .

cdr3_aa: CASSLDRVGPRNTEAFF
cdr3_nt: TGTGCCAGCAGCTTAGACAGGGTGGGTCCGAGGAACACTGAAGCTTTCTTT
j_call: TRBJ1-1
d_call: .
v_call: TRBV7-8
clone_size: .

cdr3_aa: CAIRGRGGRGLYNEQFF
cdr3_nt: TGTGCCATCAGAGGTCGAGGGGGCAGGGGCCTCTACAATGAGCAGTTCTTC
j_call: TRBJ2-1
d_call: TRBD1
v_call: TRBV10-3
clone_size: .

cdr3_aa: CASSRQTNQPQHF
cdr3_nt: TGTGCCAGTAGTCGGCAGACTAATCAGCCCCAGCATTTT
j_call: TRBJ1-5
d_call: .
v_call: TRBV19
clone_size: .

cdr3_aa: CASSQDFLSGTGVYEQYF
cdr3_nt: TGCGCCAGCAGCCAAGACTTCCTCTCCGGGACAGGAGTCTACGAGCAGTACTTC
j_call: TRBJ2-7
d_call: TRBD1
v_call: TRBV4-1
clone_size: .

cdr3_aa: CASGGEGNEQYF
cdr3_nt: TGTGCCAGCGGGGGGGAGGGAAACGAGCAGTACTTC
j_call: TRBJ2-7
d_call: TRBD2
v_call: TRBV27
clone_size: .

cdr3_aa: CASSIDRETEAFF
cdr3_nt: TGTGCCAGTAGTATTGACAGGGAGACTGAAGCTTTCTTT
j_call: TRBJ1-1
d_call: TRBD1
v_call: TRBV19
clone_size: .

cdr3_aa: CASSPMGQGNTEAFF
cdr3_nt: TGTGCCAGCTCACCGATGGGACAGGGGAACACTGAAGCTTTCTTT
j_call: TRBJ1-1
d_call: TRBD1
v_call: TRBV18
clone_size: .

cdr3_aa: CASSGWRDTQYF
cdr3_nt: TGTGCCAGCAGCGGGTGGAGGGATACGCAGTATTTT
j_call: TRBJ2-3
d_call: .
v_call: TRBV5-4
clone_size: .

cdr3_aa: CASSAPGWDTQYF
cdr3_nt: TGTGCCAGCAGCGCCCCGGGGTGGGATACGCAGTATTTT
j_call: TRBJ2-3
d_call: .
v_call: TRBV9
clone_size: .

cdr3_aa: CASSTFSTGEDGYTF
cdr3_nt: TGTGCCAGTAGTACGTTTTCGACAGGGGAGGATGGCTACACCTTC
j_call: TRBJ1-2
d_call: TRBD1
v_call: TRBV19
clone_size: once

cdr3_aa: CATPRGQSYEQYF
cdr3_nt: TGTGCCACTCCCAGAGGGCAGAGCTACGAGCAGTACTTC
j_call: TRBJ2-7
d_call: .
v_call: TRBV19
clone_size: .

cdr3_aa: CASSFGGPNTGELFF
cdr3_nt: TGTGCCAGCAGTTTCGGGGGTCCGAACACCGGGGAGCTGTTTTTT
j_call: TRBJ2-2
d_call: .
v_call: TRBV6-5
clone_size: .

cdr3_aa: CASRRRSGSTDTQYF
cdr3_nt: TGTGCCAGCAGGAGGCGTAGCGGGAGCACAGATACGCAGTATTTT
j_call: TRBJ2-3
d_call: TRBD2
v_call: TRBV6-1
clone_size: .

cdr3_aa: CASSPYGRETGELFF
cdr3_nt: TGTGCCAGCTCACCTTACGGGAGAGAAACCGGGGAGCTGTTTTTT
j_call: TRBJ2-2
d_call: .
v_call: TRBV18
clone_size: .

cdr3_aa: CASSEWQGYNEQFF
cdr3_nt: TGTGCCAGCAGTGAATGGCAGGGCTACAATGAGCAGTTCTTC
j_call: TRBJ2-1
d_call: .
v_call: TRBV25-1
clone_size: .

cdr3_aa: CASSGGLSNYGYTF
cdr3_nt: TGCGCCAGCAGCGGGGGACTCTCTAACTATGGCTACACCTTC
j_call: TRBJ1-2
d_call: .
v_call: TRBV5-1
clone_size: .